Reported below is one T cell receptor (beta chain). Just one base apart from a much larger clone, this may be a read error. Excluded: other autoimmune disease, uncontrolled infection, pregnancy or lactation. The sample belongs to a study of Graves' ophthalmopathy and Graves' hyperthyroidism. Amplified material comprised TCR beta CDR3 regions derived from RNA transcripts. Second-round multiplex PCR came after first-round RT-PCR with HTBI primers. MiXCR, run by TCRdb on the multiplex PCR reads, gives a single entry per CDR3 protein. The sample lists 560,000 or so distinct CDR3 sequences; just under 40% were seen once. The V end was cut by 5 bases, the J end by 4 bases, with 11 bases between. The CDR3 contains 13 residues.

Source material: peripheral blood or thyroid tissue (not recorded which). The receptor was isolated from an adult man with Graves' hyperthyroidism. This chain joins TRBV12-3 or TRBV12-4 and TRBJ1-2, with D possibly being TRBD1 (5 bases). The CDR3 is CASSARGIYGYTF. The DNA of the CDR3 is TGTGCCAGCAGTGCCCGGGGGATCTATGGCTACACCTTC.